A selection of T cell receptor beta chains follows, all from one sample in a study of blood T cell repertoires in COVID-19. Method: immunoSEQ multiplex PCR; TCRdb's copy keeps in-frame clones and lacks some. This table has under 110,000 clones, approximately 87% appearing once. The source material was peripheral blood. Every receptor here comes from a woman aged 25 to 45 with acute or convalescent COVID-19. Both conserved end residues are part of each CDR3. A D gene is named only where the DNA matches it firmly. The listing skips clone size in some rows; elsewhere it reads once, few, many or a size class.

d_gene,j_gene,abundance,v_gene,CDR3nt,CDR3aa
TRBD1,TRBJ1-6,.,TRBV4-1,TGCGCCAGCAGCCAAGAATCGTTAGGGACAGGAGTTTCACCCCTCCACTTT,CASSQESLGTGVSPLHF
.,TRBJ2-1,.,TRBV5-1,TGCGCCAGCAGCTTGGGTCGCTCCTACAATGAGCAGTTCTTC,CASSLGRSYNEQFF
.,TRBJ1-2,once,TRBV5-8,TGTGCCAGCAGGCGGAGGGTCGCGCAGGAGTACTATGGCTACACCTTC,CASRRRVAQEYYGYTF
.,TRBJ2-3,once,TRBV28,TGTGCCAGCAGTGCACGCCCCGGACTGGAAACAGATACGCAGTATTTT,CASSARPGLETDTQYF
TRBD1,TRBJ2-1,.,TRBV19,TGTGCCAGTAGTGTGGACAGGGAATCCTACAATGAGCAGTTCTTC,CASSVDRESYNEQFF
.,TRBJ1-4,.,TRBV18,TGTGCCAGCTCACCTTTCGCTACTGAAAAACTGTTTTTT,CASSPFATEKLFF
.,TRBJ2-7,.,TRBV28,TGTGCCAGCAGTTTTGAGAGGTACGAGCAGTACTTC,CASSFERYEQYF
TRBD1,TRBJ1-1,.,TRBV7-9,TGTGCCAGCAGTCCACAGGGGGCGCAGGGTGAAGCTTTCTTT,CASSPQGAQGEAFF
.,TRBJ1-6,.,TRBV5-1,TGCGCCAGCAGCTTGGGAGGGAGTTCACCCCTCCACTTT,CASSLGGSSPLHF
TRBD1,TRBJ2-1,.,TRBV5-6,TGTGCCAGCAGTTCCACAGGGGGTTCCTACAATGAGCAGTTCTTC,CASSSTGGSYNEQFF
.,TRBJ1-2,.,TRBV3-1/TRBV3-2,TGTGCCAGCAGCCAAGAAGGAGACTTTCATGGCTACACCTTC,CASSQEGDFHGYTF
TRBD2,TRBJ2-1,few,TRBV4-2,TGTGCCAGCAGCCAAGTCCTAGCGGGGATTAGGCTTGAGCAGTTCTTC,CASSQVLAGIRLEQFF